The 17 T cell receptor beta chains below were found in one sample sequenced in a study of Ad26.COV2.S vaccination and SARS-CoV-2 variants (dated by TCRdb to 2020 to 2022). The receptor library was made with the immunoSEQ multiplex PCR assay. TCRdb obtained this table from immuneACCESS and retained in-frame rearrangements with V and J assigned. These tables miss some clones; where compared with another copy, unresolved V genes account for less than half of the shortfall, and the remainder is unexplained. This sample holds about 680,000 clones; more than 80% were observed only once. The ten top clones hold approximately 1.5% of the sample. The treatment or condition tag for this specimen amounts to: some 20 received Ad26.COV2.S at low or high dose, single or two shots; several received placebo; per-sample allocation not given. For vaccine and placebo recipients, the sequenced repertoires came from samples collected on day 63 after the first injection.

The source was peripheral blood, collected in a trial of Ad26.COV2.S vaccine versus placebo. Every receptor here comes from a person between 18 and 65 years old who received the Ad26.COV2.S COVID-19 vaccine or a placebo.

This chain's CDR3 is CASSFQNQETQYF. CDR3 nucleotide sequence: TGTGCCAGCAGTTTCCAGAACCAAGAGACCCAGTACTTC. The chain links TRBV12-3 or TRBV12-4 to TRBJ2-5; D is uncertain. The CDR3 has 13 residues. The V end was cut by 3 bases, the J end by 0 bases, with 5 bases between.

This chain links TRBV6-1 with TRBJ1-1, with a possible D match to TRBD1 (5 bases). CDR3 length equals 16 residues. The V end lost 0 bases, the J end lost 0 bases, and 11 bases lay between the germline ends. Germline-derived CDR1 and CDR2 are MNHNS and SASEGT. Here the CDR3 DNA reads TGTGCCAGCAGTGAAGCCGGAGGGGAAATGAACACTGAAGCTTTCTTT. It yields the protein CASSEAGGEMNTEAFF.

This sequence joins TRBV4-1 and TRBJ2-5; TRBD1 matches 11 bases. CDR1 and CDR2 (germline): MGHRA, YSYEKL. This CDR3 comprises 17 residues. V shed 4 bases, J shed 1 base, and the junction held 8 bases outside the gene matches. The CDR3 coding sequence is TGCGCCAGCAGCCCCTGGACAGGGGGCGCCCTCCAAGAGACCCAGTACTTC. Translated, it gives CASSPWTGGALQETQYF.

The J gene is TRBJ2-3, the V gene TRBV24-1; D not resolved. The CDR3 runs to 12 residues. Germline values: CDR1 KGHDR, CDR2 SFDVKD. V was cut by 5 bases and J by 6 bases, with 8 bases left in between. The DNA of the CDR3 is TGTGCCACCAGTGTACAAGGGGATACGCAGTATTTT. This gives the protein CATSVQGDTQYF.

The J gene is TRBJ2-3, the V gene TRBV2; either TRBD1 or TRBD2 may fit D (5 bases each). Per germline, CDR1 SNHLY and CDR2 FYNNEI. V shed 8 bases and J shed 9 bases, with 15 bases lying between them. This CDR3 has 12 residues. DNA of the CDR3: TGTGCCAGCCAACGGGAAAGGGGAACGCAGTATTTT. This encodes CASQRERGTQYF.

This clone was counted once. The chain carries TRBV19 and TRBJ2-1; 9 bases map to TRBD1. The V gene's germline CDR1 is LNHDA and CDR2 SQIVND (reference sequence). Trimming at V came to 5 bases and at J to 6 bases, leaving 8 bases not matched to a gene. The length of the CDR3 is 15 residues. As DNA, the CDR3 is TGTGCCAGTAGTTCACAGGGGGCGCGTGGCAATGAGCAGTTCTTC. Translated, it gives CASSSQGARGNEQFF.

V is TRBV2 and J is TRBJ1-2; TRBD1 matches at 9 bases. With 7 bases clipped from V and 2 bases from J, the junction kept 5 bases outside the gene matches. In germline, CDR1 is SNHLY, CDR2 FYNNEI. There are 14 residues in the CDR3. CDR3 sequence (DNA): TGTGCCAGCACCACCGGGACAGGGAACTATGGCTACACCTTC. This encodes CASTTGTGNYGYTF.

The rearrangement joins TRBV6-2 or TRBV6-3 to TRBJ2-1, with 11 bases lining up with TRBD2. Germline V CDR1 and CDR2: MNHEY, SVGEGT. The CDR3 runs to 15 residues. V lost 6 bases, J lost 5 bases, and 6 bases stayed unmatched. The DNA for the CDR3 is TGTGCCAGCAGCATTAGCGGGGGGGTACACAATGAGCAGTTCTTC. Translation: CASSISGGVHNEQFF.

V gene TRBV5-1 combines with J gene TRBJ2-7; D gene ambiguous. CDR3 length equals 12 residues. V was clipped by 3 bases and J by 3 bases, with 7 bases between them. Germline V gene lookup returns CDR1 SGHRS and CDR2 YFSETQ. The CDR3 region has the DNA TGCGCCAGCAGCTCTTCGCACTACGAGCAGTACTTC. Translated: CASSSSHYEQYF.

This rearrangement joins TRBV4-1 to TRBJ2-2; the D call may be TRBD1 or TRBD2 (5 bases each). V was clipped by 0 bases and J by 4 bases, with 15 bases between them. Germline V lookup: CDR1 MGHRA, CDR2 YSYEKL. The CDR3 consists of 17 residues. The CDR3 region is CASSQEEKGTLTGELFF. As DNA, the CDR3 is TGCGCCAGCAGCCAAGAGGAGAAGGGGACCCTCACCGGGGAGCTGTTTTTT.

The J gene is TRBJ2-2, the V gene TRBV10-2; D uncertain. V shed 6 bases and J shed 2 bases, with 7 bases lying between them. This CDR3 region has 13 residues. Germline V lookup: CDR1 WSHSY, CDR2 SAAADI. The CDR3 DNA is TGCGCCAGCAGAACAAGTAACACCGGGGAGCTGTTTTTT. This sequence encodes CASRTSNTGELFF.

CDR3 DNA sequence: TGCGCCAGCAGCCCCGGGGACAGGGGCCCCTACGAGCAGTACTTC. Residues: CASSPGDRGPYEQYF. The rearrangement uses TRBV5-1 and TRBJ2-7; 10 positions match TRBD1. The CDR3 totals 15 residues. The V gene's germline CDR1 is SGHRS and CDR2 YFSETQ. The V gene end was trimmed by 4 bases and the J gene end by 2 bases; junction bases not matched to a gene: 6.

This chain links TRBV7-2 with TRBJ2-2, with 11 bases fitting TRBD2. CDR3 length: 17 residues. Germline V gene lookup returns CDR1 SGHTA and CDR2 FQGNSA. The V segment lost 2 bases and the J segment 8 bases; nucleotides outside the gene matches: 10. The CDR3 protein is CASSLSSGGAITGELFF. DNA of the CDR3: TGTGCCAGCAGCTTAAGTAGCGGGGGGGCTATAACAGGGGAGCTGTTTTTT.

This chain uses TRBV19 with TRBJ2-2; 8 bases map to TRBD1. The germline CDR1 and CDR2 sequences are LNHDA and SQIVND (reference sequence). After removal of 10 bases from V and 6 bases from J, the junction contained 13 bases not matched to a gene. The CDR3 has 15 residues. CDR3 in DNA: TGTGCCACACTCTACGCAGGGGGCGCCCCCGGGGAGCTGTTTTTT. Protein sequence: CATLYAGGAPGELFF.

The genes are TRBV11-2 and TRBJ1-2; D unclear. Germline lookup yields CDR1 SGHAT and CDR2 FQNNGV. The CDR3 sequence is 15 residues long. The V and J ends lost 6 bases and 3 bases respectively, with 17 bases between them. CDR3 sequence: CASRDPSGFDYGYTF. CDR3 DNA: TGTGCCAGCAGAGACCCCTCGGGGTTCGACTATGGCTACACCTTC.

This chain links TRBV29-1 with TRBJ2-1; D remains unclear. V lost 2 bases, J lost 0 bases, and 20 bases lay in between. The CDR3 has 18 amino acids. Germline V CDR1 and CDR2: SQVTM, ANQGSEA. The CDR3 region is CSVESDDRFFSSYNEQFF. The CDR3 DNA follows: TGCAGCGTTGAATCGGACGACCGGTTCTTTAGCTCCTACAATGAGCAGTTCTTC.

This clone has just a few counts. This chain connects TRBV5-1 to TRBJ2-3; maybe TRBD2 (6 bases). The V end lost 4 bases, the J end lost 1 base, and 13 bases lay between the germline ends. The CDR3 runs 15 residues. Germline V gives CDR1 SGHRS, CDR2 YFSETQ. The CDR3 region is CASSPTSSGTDTQYF. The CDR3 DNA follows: TGCGCCAGCAGCCCGACTAGTTCCGGCACAGATACGCAGTATTTT.